This record concerns one TCR beta chain sequence. The germline gives CDR1 SGHNT, CDR2 YYREEE (reference sequence). The V and J ends lost 0 bases and 1 base, in that order; junction bases with no gene match: 2. The CDR3 totals 16 residues. Sequencing used immunoSEQ multiplex PCR; TCRdb keeps in-frame clones, though not all of them. The sample gives hundreds of thousands of clones, approximately 88% of which show up once; roughly 1.5% is in the top ten. This record belongs to a study of Ad26.COV2.S vaccination and SARS-CoV-2 variants. Treatment noted: 15 to 20 received Ad26.COV2.S at low or high dose, single or two shots; about 5 received placebo; per-sample allocation not given. Sample collection was performed on day 63 after the first vaccine or placebo injection.

The receptor was derived from a person between 18 and 65 years old who received the Ad26.COV2.S COVID-19 vaccine or a placebo. J is TRBJ2-2 and V is TRBV5-4; TRBD2 aligns across 8 bases. The source was peripheral blood, collected in a trial of Ad26.COV2.S vaccine versus placebo. CDR3 in DNA: TGTGCCAGCAGCTTGGAGCGGGAGAGGAACACCGGGGAGCTGTTTTTT. Its translation is CASSLERERNTGELFF.